The present T cell receptor (beta chain) was sequenced within a study of T-cell reconstitution after alpha-beta-depleted transplantation in children. CDR3 length: 16 residues. Germline values: CDR1 SGHTA, CDR2 FQGNSA. After removal of 0 bases from V and 5 bases from J, the junction contained 6 bases not matched to a gene. TCRbeta library construction was performed incorporating unique molecular identifiers. Using its own MiXCR run on the PCR reads, TCRdb lists one record per CDR3 protein. Of about 230,000 distinct CDR3 sequences listed, more than 7.5% are singletons. This clonotype was recorded at least ten times.

This material consisted of PBMCs from the stem cell graft donor, taken from the stem cell graft. The chain joins TRBV7-2 to TRBJ1-4; TRBD1 matches 7 bases. The receptor was derived from a human donor who donated a stem cell graft to a child with SCID. CDR3 nucleotides: TGTGCCAGCAGCTTAGCGAGGACAGGCGAGAATGAAAAACTGTTTTTT. As protein: CASSLARTGENEKLFF.